This T cell receptor beta chain derives from a study of cytomegalovirus exposure and HLA in healthy donors. Across the study: The Caucasian-associated ancestry cluster held roughly 80% of under 450 genotyped donors.

The PCR made use of 60 Vbeta and 13 Jbeta primers. The data were produced by immunoSEQ multiplex PCR, yet TCRdb's version contains in-frame clones alone and is incomplete. Among around 120,000 clones, 75% to 85% were seen once, and the ten largest hold less than 1.5%. In regard to this clone: The antigen remains undetermined.

Whole-study findings and limits: Most TCR sequences were seen very rarely across donors, but some public TCRs occurred in many. In a later analysis, productive TCRs from donors in an Asian-associated ancestry cluster reportedly carried fewer N-insertions than the cohort mean.

The source is a girl aged 2 to 10 in good health and CMV-seronegative. Sequenced sample: PBMCs.

The CDR3, as DNA: TGTGCCAGCAGCTCCACGGGACTAGCGGGCTCCTACGAGCAGTACTTC. It codes for CASSSTGLAGSYEQYF. The rearrangement links TRBV7-9 to TRBJ2-7, with 12 bases matching TRBD2. From germline, CDR1 is SEHNR and CDR2 FQNEAQ (reference sequence). The CDR3 contains 16 residues. The trim removed 4 bases at V and 0 bases at J, leaving 4 bases unmatched.